This T cell receptor (beta chain) was sequenced in a study of human T cells and chemical hapten exposure. MiXCR, applied by TCRdb to the RACE reads, yields one record per CDR3 protein. This sample has 71,000 or so distinct CDR3 sequences; 9.8% occur once, and the top ten carry less than 4%. There are many counts of this clonotype. As for time point: patch test 1, 2 weeks after DPC sensitization. The treatment here: therapeutic diphenylcyclopropenone sensitization with weekly scalp DPC. Patch tests were applied only after blood draws. Germline values: CDR1 SEHNR, CDR2 FQNEAQ (reference sequence). The length of the CDR3 is 16 residues. V lost 5 bases, J lost 9 bases, and 12 bases stayed unmatched.

V is TRBV7-9 and J is TRBJ2-1, with 11 bases that match TRBD2. This sequence originates from a woman in her thirties or forties with alopecia areata. Some clones in this sample may be carry-over from other donors' samples. The starting material was whole blood, obtained in connection with sensitization to the hapten diphenylcyclopropenone (DPC). The CDR3 region is CASSHGTSGSLGEQFF. In DNA, the CDR3 is TGTGCCAGCAGCCATGGGACTAGCGGTTCCCTTGGTGAGCAGTTCTTC.